These 15 T cell receptor beta chains were sequenced from one sample in a study of blood T cell repertoires in COVID-19. Profiled with immunoSEQ multiplex PCR; TCRdb holds only in-frame clones, not every one. The sample has around 66,000 clones, around 80% seen once. Sequenced: peripheral blood. These receptors were collected from a human donor in a cohort sampled during active COVID-19.

This clone has a handful of counts. The chain carries TRBV6-5 and TRBJ2-1, with D unresolved. The CDR3 extends over 15 amino acids. Per the germline V gene, CDR1 is MNHEY and CDR2 is SVGAGI. V was clipped by 6 bases and J by 4 bases, with 16 bases between them. The CDR3 is CASRLTPPSYNEQFF. In nucleotides, the CDR3 is TGTGCCAGCAGGTTGACTCCACCGTCGTACAATGAGCAGTTCTTC.

The chain recombines TRBV3-1 (or the pseudogene TRBV3-2) with TRBJ1-1, with a possible D match to TRBD1 (6 bases). The V gene lost 4 bases and the J gene lost 3 bases, with 12 bases spanning the gap. Germline lookup yields CDR1 LGHDT and CDR2 YNNKEL (reference sequence). The CDR3 extends over 14 amino acids. DNA of the CDR3: TGTGCCAGCAGCCTGAGGGGGTCTTACACTGAAGCTTTCTTT. It encodes CASSLRGSYTEAFF.

The V call is TRBV11-2, the J call TRBJ1-5, with D maybe TRBD1 (5 bases). The CDR3 covers 15 residues. Germline V gives CDR1 SGHAT, CDR2 FQNNGV. V was cut by 0 bases and J by 3 bases, with 9 bases left in between. CDR3 protein: CASSLEPGINQPQHF. In DNA, the CDR3 is TGTGCCAGCAGCTTAGAACCAGGGATCAATCAGCCCCAGCATTTT.

The chain combines TRBV3-1 (or the pseudogene TRBV3-2) with TRBJ2-7, with TRBD1 matching over 7 bases. CDR3 length equals 16 residues. The V gene end was trimmed by 0 bases and the J gene end by 2 bases; junction bases not matched to a gene: 7. CDR1 LGHDT and CDR2 YNNKEL come from the germline V gene (reference sequence). CDR3 in DNA: TGTGCCAGCAGCCAAGATGCCGAGACAGGGACCTACGAGCAGTACTTC. Residues: CASSQDAETGTYEQYF.

The chain recombines TRBV19 with TRBJ2-7; 8 bases agree with TRBD2. The germline CDR1 and CDR2 sequences are LNHDA and SQIVND (reference sequence). Losses at the gene ends were 5 bases for V and 5 bases for J; bases not matched to a gene: 8. This CDR3 spans 14 amino acids. The CDR3 loop reads CASSQQREINEQYF. The CDR3 DNA follows: TGTGCCAGTAGTCAACAGCGGGAGATCAACGAGCAGTACTTC.

This clone was observed a handful of times. This chain links TRBV6-2 or TRBV6-3 with TRBJ2-1; 9 nucleotides agree with TRBD1. The CDR3 has 14 residues. The germline V gene has CDR1 MNHEY and CDR2 SVGEGT. Trimming at V came to 5 bases and at J to 8 bases, leaving 7 bases not matched to a gene. The CDR3 reads CASSRRTGGDEQFF. In DNA form, the CDR3 reads TGTGCCAGCAGTCGCCGAACAGGGGGCGATGAGCAGTTCTTC.

This chain uses TRBV6-5 with TRBJ2-2; D is uncertain. The CDR3 sequence is 13 residues long. Germline CDR1 and CDR2: MNHEY and SVGAGI. V gave up 7 bases and J gave up 8 bases, with 14 bases separating them. The CDR3 region is CASTRLPTGELFF. The CDR3 DNA reads as TGTGCCAGCACCCGACTCCCTACGGGGGAGCTGTTTTTT.

The J gene is TRBJ2-2, the V gene TRBV18; D might be TRBD1 (5 bases). This CDR3 is 15 amino acids long. Trimming took off 0 bases at V and 3 bases at J, with 8 bases between the two ends. Germline V gene data show CDR1 as KGHSH and CDR2 as LQKENI. This chain's CDR3 is CASSPPGRDTGELFF. CDR3 in DNA: TGTGCCAGCTCACCACCCGGCAGGGACACCGGGGAGCTGTTTTTT.

This chain joins TRBV5-5 and TRBJ2-7; the D gene is possibly TRBD1 (6 bases). With 1 base removed from V and 2 bases from J, the gap between germline ends came to 10 bases. The CDR3 is 14 amino acids. CDR1 is SGHKS and CDR2 is YYEKEE in the germline V gene (reference sequence). This CDR3 reads CASSLTGLTYEQYF. As DNA, the CDR3 is TGTGCCAGCAGCTTGACAGGGCTGACCTACGAGCAGTACTTC. The full variable domain, in which reference TRBV5-5 and TRBJ2-7 provide the parts outside the CDR3, is DAGVTQSPTHLIKTRGQQVTLRCSPISGHKSVSWYQQVLGQGPQFIFQYYEKEERGRGNFPDRFSARQFPNYSSELNVNALLLGDSALYLCASSLTGLTYEQYFGPGTRLTVT.

This sequence joins TRBV28 and TRBJ1-5; D uncertain. Germline V gives CDR1 MDHEN, CDR2 SYDVKM. The CDR3 is 13 amino acids. V dropped 4 bases and J dropped 9 bases, with 13 bases sitting between them. The CDR3 DNA sequence: TGTGCCAGCAGTTCGAATGGTGAGTGGCCCCAGCATTTT. Amino acids: CASSSNGEWPQHF.

The chain employs TRBV29-1 and TRBJ1-3; no firm D call. The CDR3 extends over 12 amino acids. Germline CDR1 SQVTM, CDR2 ANQGSEA. Trimming stripped 7 bases from V and 4 bases from J, with 11 bases between. CDR3 amino acids: CSASGEGNTIYF. CDR3 in DNA: TGCAGCGCCTCGGGAGAAGGAAACACCATATATTTT.

This clone was seen once. The chain combines TRBV5-8 with TRBJ2-3; 8 nucleotides agree with TRBD1. This CDR3 comprises 16 residues. The V segment lost 0 bases and the J segment 3 bases; nucleotides outside the gene matches: 6. CDR1 is SGHTS and CDR2 is YDEGEE in the germline V gene. The CDR3 region is CASSLGTGKGTDTQYF. Here the CDR3 DNA reads TGTGCCAGCAGCTTGGGGACAGGGAAGGGTACAGATACGCAGTATTTT.

V and J are TRBV15 and TRBJ2-2; perhaps TRBD2 as D (7 bases). V lost 7 bases to trimming and J lost 2 bases, with 17 bases between them. The CDR3 length is 16 residues. Germline V gene sequence: CDR1 LNHNV, CDR2 YYDKDF (reference sequence). CDR3 coding DNA: TGTGCCACCAAGACGGGGGGCGGGATCAACACCGGGGAGCTGTTTTTT. It codes for CATKTGGGINTGELFF.

The chain employs TRBV5-6 and TRBJ1-1, with D hard to call. V was clipped by 3 bases and J by 5 bases, with 5 bases between them. Germline V gene data show CDR1 as SGHDT and CDR2 as YYEEEE. The CDR3 loop spans 11 amino acids. In DNA form, the CDR3 reads TGTGCCAGCAGCTCGAGAACTGAAGCTTTCTTT. It encodes CASSSRTEAFF.

The chain joins TRBV19 to TRBJ2-7; TRBD2 matches at 9 bases. Looked up from germline, CDR1 is LNHDA and CDR2 is SQIVND (reference sequence). This CDR3 comprises 15 residues. Losses at the gene ends were 5 bases for V and 2 bases for J; bases not matched to a gene: 7. CDR3 bases: TGTGCCAGTAGTCCGGGGGGACTAGCAACCTACGAGCAGTACTTC. Translated: CASSPGGLATYEQYF.